Sequencing of this T cell receptor beta chain was carried out in a study of blood T cell repertoires in COVID-19. The CDR3 runs 16 residues. Losses at the gene ends were 7 bases for V and 3 bases for J; bases not matched to a gene: 12. Germline V gene lookup returns CDR1 LNHDA and CDR2 SQIVND (reference sequence). Sequencing used immunoSEQ multiplex PCR; TCRdb keeps in-frame clones, though not all of them. The sample shows about 160,000 clones, 70% to 90% of them seen only once. Cohorts were determined from participant-reported clinical history. Donors in Cohort 3 counted as recovered after two negative PCRs, clearance, or symptom resolution.

The rearrangement joins TRBV19 to TRBJ2-3; TRBD2 matches at 8 bases. The sample taken for sequencing was PBMCs or T cells enriched from blood (not recorded which). The clonotype originates from a man between 40 and 49 years old who had recovered from COVID-19. The CDR3 here is CASMPGGGVRTDTQYF. CDR3 nucleotide sequence: TGTGCCAGTATGCCCGGGGGGGGAGTTAGGACAGATACGCAGTATTTT.